The 19 T cell receptor beta chains listed next were all sequenced from one sample in a study of graft-versus-host responses after intestinal transplantation. Their target antigens are unknown. Only in-frame clones appear in the TCRdb table, and some are missing; sequencing was by immunoSEQ multiplex PCR. The repertoire has roughly 99,000 clones, about 87% of them found once; the top ten carry about 0.7%. This specimen consisted of unstimulated CD4+ T cells sorted from spleen or lymph node cells, obtained before transplant. The receptors derive from a human donor who was the organ donor for an intestinal transplant.

The J gene is TRBJ1-5, the V gene TRBV18, with unresolved D. The V gene's germline CDR1 is KGHSH and CDR2 LQKENI. The CDR3 runs to 14 residues. Trimming left V 2 bases short and J 7 bases short, with 12 bases between. The CDR3 region has the DNA TGTGCCAGCTCACCAGAGTTAACGGGCCAGCCCCAGCATTTT. Protein sequence: CASSPELTGQPQHF.

Comment on this clone: One end of the junction does not line up with germline, which may come from a read error. The chain joins TRBV4-1 to TRBJ1-4; D may be TRBD1 (6 bases). The germline gives CDR1 MGHRA, CDR2 YSYEKL. The CDR3 is made up of 15 amino acids. CDR3 DNA: TGCGCCAGCAGCCCCATCAGGGGAGAGGCTGAACAACTGTTTTTT. Its protein is CASSPIRGEAEQLFF.

The chain is built from TRBV6-1 and TRBJ1-5, with D hard to call. This CDR3 contains 13 residues. Trimming stripped 6 bases from V and 3 bases from J, with 9 bases between. The germline gives CDR1 MNHNS, CDR2 SASEGT. In nucleotides, the CDR3 is TGTGCCAGCAGCAGGCCGCTCAATCAGCCCCAGCATTTT. Translation gives CASSRPLNQPQHF.

The rearrangement links TRBV18 to TRBJ1-4; the D is unclear. In germline, CDR1 is KGHSH, CDR2 LQKENI. Trimming left V 3 bases short and J 2 bases short, with 7 bases between. The CDR3 contains 14 residues. The CDR3 bases are TGTGCCAGCTCACCGGGTTTGACTAATGAAAAACTGTTTTTT. It is translated as CASSPGLTNEKLFF. Using reference TRBV18 and TRBJ1-4 for the parts outside the CDR3, the full variable domain is NAGVMQNPRHLVRRRGQEARLRCSPMKGHSHVYWYRQLPEEGLKFMVYLQKENIIDESGMPKERFSAEFPKEGPSILRIQQVVRGDSAAYFCASSPGLTNEKLFFGSGTQLSVL.

The chain carries TRBV19 and TRBJ2-1; D is unclear. Trimming pared 1 base from V and 0 bases from J, leaving 4 bases between. This CDR3 is 14 amino acids long. The germline V gene has CDR1 LNHDA and CDR2 SQIVND (reference sequence). CDR3 region: CASSIAGSYNEQFF. DNA for the CDR3: TGTGCCAGTAGTATAGCGGGCTCCTACAATGAGCAGTTCTTC.

This sequence joins TRBV4-2 and TRBJ2-3; 11 bases fit TRBD1. This CDR3 has 18 amino acids. The germline gives CDR1 LGHNA, CDR2 YNFKEQ. V trimming: 0 bases; J trimming: 4 bases; junction bases outside the gene matches: 9. CDR3 bases: TGTGCCAGCAGCCAAGATCAGGGACAGGGGGTTATAGCAGATACGCAGTATTTT. Its protein is CASSQDQGQGVIADTQYF.

The J gene is TRBJ2-1, the V gene TRBV18, with 10 positions matching TRBD2. The germline CDR1 and CDR2 sequences are KGHSH and LQKENI. Unmatched junction bases numbered 18, after V lost 2 bases and J lost 5 bases. This CDR3 has 20 residues. The CDR3 reads CASSPSRGYPRTSGDNEQFF. CDR3 nucleotide sequence: TGTGCCAGCTCACCATCGAGGGGGTACCCTCGGACTAGCGGAGACAATGAGCAGTTCTTC.

Comments on this clone: The sample holds other DNA sequences that translate to the same CDR3. The rearrangement links TRBV6-5 to TRBJ2-2; TRBD2 agrees at 8 bases. From germline, CDR1 is MNHEY and CDR2 SVGAGI. The junction had 10 bases not matched to a gene; V was cut back by 6 bases and J by 7 bases. This CDR3 is 15 amino acids long. The CDR3 here is CASRDAGGRSGELFF. The CDR3 DNA is TGTGCCAGCAGGGATGCGGGGGGTCGAAGCGGGGAGCTGTTTTTT.

The chain recombines TRBV6-5 with TRBJ1-4; 7 bases match TRBD1. J was trimmed by 0 bases and V by 2 bases; bases with no gene match: 0. The germline V gene encodes CDR1 MNHEY and CDR2 SVGAGI. This CDR3 is built from 15 residues. CDR3 region: CASSYGTATNEKLFF. DNA of the CDR3: TGTGCCAGCAGTTACGGGACAGCAACTAATGAAAAACTGTTTTTT.

This chain uses TRBV27 with TRBJ1-2; tentatively, D is TRBD1 (5 bases). CDR3 length: 18 amino acids. Germline V gene sequence: CDR1 MNHEY, CDR2 SMNVEV (reference sequence). Trimming stripped 8 bases from V and 0 bases from J, with 25 bases between. The chain's CDR3 is CASGSLRSGSVSNYGYTF. CDR3 sequence (DNA): TGTGCCAGCGGGTCCCTGAGATCAGGGTCAGTGTCTAACTATGGCTACACCTTC.

V usage is TRBV5-4 and J usage is TRBJ1-2; D unresolved. Deletions cut 4 bases from V and 5 bases from J, with 18 bases between. Germline CDR1 SGHNT, CDR2 YYREEE (reference sequence). This CDR3 comprises 15 residues. This CDR3 is CASSKERLAGYGYTF. CDR3 in DNA: TGTGCCAGCAGCAAGGAGAGACTCGCAGGTTATGGCTACACCTTC.

The V gene is TRBV2, the J gene TRBJ1-5; D is uncertain. There are 14 residues in the CDR3. Trimming cost V 0 bases and J 10 bases, with 13 bases left between them. Germline CDR1 reads SNHLY; CDR2 reads FYNNEI. Written as DNA, the CDR3 is TGTGCCAGCAGTGAAGCCGGGTCGAATCGACCCCAGCATTTT. It yields the protein CASSEAGSNRPQHF.

The gene calls are TRBV5-4 and TRBJ2-4, with TRBD1 matching 9 bases. The V and J ends lost 4 bases and 6 bases, in that order; junction bases with no gene match: 2. CDR1 and CDR2 (germline): SGHNT, YYREEE (reference sequence). This CDR3 has 13 amino acids. CDR3 nucleotides: TGTGCCAGCAGCCTGGACAGGGGAAACATTCAGTACTTC. Encoded protein: CASSLDRGNIQYF.

J is TRBJ2-2 and V is TRBV7-9; D is perhaps TRBD1 (6 bases). V gave up 0 bases and J gave up 9 bases, with 14 bases separating them. Germline CDR1 reads SEHNR; CDR2 reads FQNEAQ (reference sequence). This CDR3 has 15 residues. CDR3 nucleotides: TGTGCCAGCAGCTTAGCTACAGGGCCTAGCCGGGAGCTGTTTTTT. Protein sequence: CASSLATGPSRELFF. The full variable domain, rest sourced from reference TRBV7-9 and TRBJ2-2, is DTGVSQNPRHKITKRGQNVTFRCDPISEHNRLYWYRQTLGQGPEFLTYFQNEAQLEKSRLLSDRFSAERPKGSFSTLEIQRTEQGDSAMYLCASSLATGPSRELFFGEGSRLTVL.

V usage is TRBV5-1 and J usage is TRBJ2-1; possible D gene TRBD1, 6 bases. V lost 3 bases and J lost 4, with 8 bases in between. Germline CDR1 and CDR2: SGHRS and YFSETQ. The CDR3 covers 13 residues. The CDR3 DNA reads TGCGCCAGCAGCTCAGACAGGTACAATGAGCAGTTCTTC. It codes for CASSSDRYNEQFF.

The chain is built from TRBV11-2 and TRBJ1-1; no reliable D call. Germline assignment: CDR1 SGHAT and CDR2 FQNNGV. V lost 5 bases, J lost 10 bases, and 20 bases lay in between. The CDR3 is 14 amino acids. In nucleotides, the CDR3 is TGTGCCAGCAGCCCCGGTGGCCGCAACCGAGGAGCTTTCTTT. Translated, it gives CASSPGGRNRGAFF.

This clone was seen only a few times. The chain has TRBV7-3 and TRBJ1-1; weak D call: TRBD1 (5 bases). This CDR3 has 13 amino acids. Trimming cost V 5 bases and J 7 bases, with 14 bases left between them. CDR1 and CDR2 from the germline V gene are SGHTA and FQGTGA. The CDR3 bases are TGTGCCAGCAGCCGCGGGGGGATAGGTGAAGCTTTCTTT. Protein sequence: CASSRGGIGEAFF. The full variable domain, in which reference TRBV7-3 and TRBJ1-1 provide the parts outside the CDR3, is GAGVSQTPSNKVTEKGKYVELRCDPISGHTALYWYRQSLGQGPEFLIYFQGTGAADDSGLPNDRFFAVRPEGSVSTLKIQRTERGDSAVYLCASSRGGIGEAFFGQGTRLTVV.

The chain recombines TRBV7-2 with TRBJ1-2; 7 bases align to TRBD1. Unmatched junction bases numbered 8, after V lost 8 bases and J lost 8 bases. The germline V gene has CDR1 SGHTA and CDR2 FQGNSA. The CDR3 is 12 amino acids. The CDR3: CASGRQGGGYTF. Written as DNA, the CDR3 is TGTGCCAGCGGCAGACAGGGTGGAGGCTACACCTTC.

J is TRBJ2-2 and V is TRBV7-2; 8 bases fit TRBD1. V was clipped by 1 base and J by 5 bases; unmatched bases: 12. CDR1 and CDR2 from the germline V gene are SGHTA and FQGNSA. The CDR3 has 18 amino acids. In nucleotides, the CDR3 is TGTGCCAGCAGCTTAGAGGGCGTGGACAGGGTAAAAACCGGGGAGCTGTTTTTT. Amino acids: CASSLEGVDRVKTGELFF.